This record covers a single TCR beta chain. The sample is drawn from a study of beta chain features in type 1 diabetes. Looked up from germline, CDR1 is MGHDK and CDR2 is SYGVNS. This CDR3 region has 16 residues. Deletions cut 4 bases from V and 0 bases from J, with 12 bases between. Expressed TCRB transcripts were sequenced after all isolated RNA was converted to cDNA. Data came from immunoSEQ multiplex PCR; TCRdb stores just in-frame clones and leaves some out. The profile shows 310,000 or so clones, around 8% of them singletons. The chain joins TRBV25-1 to TRBJ1-4, with D maybe TRBD1 (5 bases). Sequenced material: central memory CD4+ T cells from blood. This receptor was obtained from a woman younger than 30 in good health. Written as DNA, the CDR3 is TGTGCCAGCAGTGGAGGAGGGGTGACAACTAATGAAAAACTGTTTTTT. Encoded protein: CASSGGGVTTNEKLFF.